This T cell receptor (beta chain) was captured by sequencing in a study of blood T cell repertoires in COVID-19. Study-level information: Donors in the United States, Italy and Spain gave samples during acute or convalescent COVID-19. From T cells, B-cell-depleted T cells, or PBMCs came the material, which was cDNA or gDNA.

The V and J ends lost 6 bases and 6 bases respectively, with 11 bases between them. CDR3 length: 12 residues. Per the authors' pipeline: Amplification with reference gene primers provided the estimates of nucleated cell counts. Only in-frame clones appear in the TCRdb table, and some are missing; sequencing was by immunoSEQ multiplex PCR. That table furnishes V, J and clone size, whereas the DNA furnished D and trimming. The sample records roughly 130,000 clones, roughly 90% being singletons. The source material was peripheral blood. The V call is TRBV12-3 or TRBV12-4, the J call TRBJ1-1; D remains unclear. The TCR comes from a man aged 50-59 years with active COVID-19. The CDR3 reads CASRVLEAEAFF. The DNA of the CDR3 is TGTGCCAGCAGGGTACTTGAGGCTGAAGCTTTCTTT.